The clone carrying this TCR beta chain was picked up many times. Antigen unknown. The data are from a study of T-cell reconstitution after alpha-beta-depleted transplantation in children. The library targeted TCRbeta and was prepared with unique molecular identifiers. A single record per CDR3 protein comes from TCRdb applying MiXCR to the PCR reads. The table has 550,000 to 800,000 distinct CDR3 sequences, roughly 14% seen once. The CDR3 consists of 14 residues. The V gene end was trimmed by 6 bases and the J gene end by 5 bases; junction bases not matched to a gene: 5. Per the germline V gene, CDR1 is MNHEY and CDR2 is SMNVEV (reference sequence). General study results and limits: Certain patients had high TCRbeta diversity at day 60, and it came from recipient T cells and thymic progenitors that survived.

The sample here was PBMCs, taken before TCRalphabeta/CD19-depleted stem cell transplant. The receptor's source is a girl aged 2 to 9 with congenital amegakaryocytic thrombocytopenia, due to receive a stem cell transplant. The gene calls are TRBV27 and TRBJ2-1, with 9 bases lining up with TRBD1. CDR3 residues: CASRSRDRDNEQFF. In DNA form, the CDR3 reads TGTGCCAGCAGATCCCGGGACAGGGACAATGAGCAGTTCTTC.